These T cell receptor beta chains were read from a single sample in a study of blood T cells in healthy people across ages. TCRdb recomputed calls from the 5' RACE reads with MiXCR, one row per CDR3 protein. The data show approximately 760,000 distinct CDR3 sequences, around a quarter seen once. This sample also belongs to another study, concerning T cells of mothers and their children.

The sample consisted of blood. These receptors originate from a boy aged 10-17 years in good health. The CDR3 runs from the conserved cysteine through the conserved F or W. A D gene is named only where the DNA matches it firmly. The listing skips clone size in some rows; elsewhere it reads once, few, many or a size class.

j_gene | v_gene | abundance | d_gene | CDR3aa | CDR3nt
TRBJ1-2 | TRBV6-5 | NA | NA | CASRGDFYGYTF | TGTGCCAGCCGGGGAGATTTCTATGGCTACACCTTC
TRBJ2-1 | TRBV30 | few | TRBD2 | CAWNGLAANEQFF | TGTGCCTGGAATGGACTAGCGGCCAATGAGCAGTTCTTC
TRBJ1-2 | TRBV9 | few | NA | CASSGESNYGYTF | TGTGCCAGCAGCGGGGAATCTAACTATGGCTACACCTTC
TRBJ1-2 | TRBV24-1 | NA | TRBD1 | CATSDLWDRDGYTF | TGTGCCACCAGTGATTTATGGGACAGGGACGGCTACACCTTC
TRBJ1-1 | TRBV11-1 | NA | NA | CASSNRLVFDTEAFF | TGTGCCAGCAGCAACAGATTAGTGTTTGACACTGAAGCTTTCTTT
TRBJ2-5 | TRBV7-9 | few | TRBD2 | CASSRGGVVQETQYF | TGTGCCAGCAGCCGGGGAGGGGTCGTCCAAGAGACCCAGTACTTC
TRBJ2-7 | TRBV27 | few | NA | CASSFRGPVEQYF | TGTGCCAGCAGTTTCCGGGGTCCCGTCGAGCAGTACTTC
TRBJ2-5 | TRBV27 | NA | NA | CASSWGGHLAETQYF | TGTGCCAGCAGTTGGGGCGGTCATCTAGCGGAGACCCAGTACTTC
TRBJ1-2 | TRBV2 | NA | TRBD1 | CASRNRDRPNYGYTF | TGTGCCAGCAGGAACCGGGACAGACCTAACTATGGCTACACCTTC
TRBJ1-2 | TRBV20-1 | few | NA | CSARTGRSHGYTF | TGCAGTGCTAGAACAGGGCGTTCCCATGGCTACACCTTC
TRBJ2-5 | TRBV7-9 | NA | TRBD1 | CASRAGGETQYF | TGTGCCAGCAGGGCAGGGGGTGAGACCCAGTACTTC
TRBJ2-4 | TRBV7-9 | few | TRBD1 | CASTPRTGKNIQYF | TGTGCCAGCACCCCGAGGACAGGGAAGAACATTCAGTACTTC
TRBJ2-4 | TRBV9 | few | NA | CASSVDGSGENIQYF | TGTGCCAGCAGCGTAGACGGGAGTGGTGAAAACATTCAGTACTTC
TRBJ1-1 | TRBV12-5 | NA | NA | CASGLVGDRGPEAFF | TGTGCTAGTGGTTTGGTAGGAGACAGAGGACCTGAAGCTTTCTTT
TRBJ1-1 | TRBV20-1 | few | NA | CSARLRDTGNTEAFF | TGCAGTGCTAGACTCCGGGACACCGGGAACACTGAAGCTTTCTTT
TRBJ1-4 | TRBV7-9 | NA | TRBD1 | CASSLATGVGEKLFF | TGTGCCAGCAGCTTAGCTACAGGGGTCGGTGAAAAACTGTTTTTT
TRBJ2-1 | TRBV20-1 | few | NA | CSARDPKGGGNEQFF | TGCAGTGCTAGAGATCCGAAGGGAGGGGGGAATGAGCAGTTCTTC
TRBJ1-2 | TRBV12-3/TRBV12-4 | few | NA | CASTPTASNYGYTF | TGTGCCAGCACACCGACAGCCTCTAACTATGGCTACACCTTC
TRBJ2-5 | TRBV7-2 | few | TRBD2 | CASSLWAGVETQYF | TGTGCCAGCAGCTTATGGGCGGGGGTAGAGACCCAGTACTTC
TRBJ2-5 | TRBV28 | few | NA | CASSHYRVEGGYQETQYF | TGTGCCAGCAGCCATTACAGGGTTGAGGGAGGCTACCAAGAGACCCAGTACTTC
TRBJ1-1 | TRBV6-1 | many | NA | CASSAASGIIEAFF | TGTGCCAGCAGCGCCGCCTCCGGGATAATCGAAGCTTTCTTT
TRBJ2-2 | TRBV20-1 | NA | NA | CSARIGVNTGELFF | TGCAGTGCTAGAATAGGCGTGAACACCGGGGAGCTGTTTTTT
TRBJ2-7 | TRBV12-3/TRBV12-4 | many | NA | CASSLAGRNYEQYF | TGTGCCAGCAGTTTGGCAGGAAGGAATTACGAGCAGTACTTC
TRBJ2-7 | TRBV4-1 | few | NA | CASSQEGRAEQYF | TGCGCCAGCAGCCAAGAGGGCAGGGCGGAGCAGTACTTC
TRBJ2-5 | TRBV20-1 | NA | NA | CSAREGRVSVRETQYF | TGCAGTGCTAGAGAAGGGCGTGTTAGCGTAAGGGAGACCCAGTACTTC
TRBJ2-7 | TRBV5-1 | few | NA | CASSPLAVPDEQYF | TGCGCCAGCAGCCCCCTCGCAGTCCCCGACGAGCAGTACTTC
TRBJ2-3 | TRBV2 | NA | NA | CASRTEPYTDTQYF | TGTGCCAGCAGGACGGAGCCTTACACAGATACGCAGTATTTT
TRBJ2-1 | TRBV20-1 | NA | TRBD2 | CSASSQRGGYNEQFF | TGCAGTGCTAGTTCCCAGCGGGGGGGCTACAATGAGCAGTTCTTC
TRBJ2-7 | TRBV6-1 | NA | NA | CASSEDGGISYEQYF | TGTGCCAGCAGTGAAGACGGGGGTATCTCCTACGAGCAGTACTTC
TRBJ2-4 | TRBV7-3 | NA | NA | CASSLTPTGIQYF | TGTGCCAGCAGCTTAACGCCGACGGGCATTCAGTACTTC
TRBJ1-5 | TRBV20-1 | NA | NA | CSASTGADQPQHF | TGCAGTGCTAGTACCGGGGCAGACCAGCCCCAGCATTTT
TRBJ2-1 | TRBV7-3 | many | TRBD2 | CASSLGLGYNEQFF | TGTGCCAGCAGCTTGGGACTAGGGTACAATGAGCAGTTCTTC
TRBJ1-2 | TRBV3-1 | NA | TRBD1 | CASSQGDRGYGYTF | TGTGCCAGCAGCCAAGGAGACAGGGGCTATGGCTACACCTTC
TRBJ2-3 | TRBV12-3/TRBV12-4 | NA | TRBD2 | CASSLSSGRDTQYF | TGTGCCAGCAGTTTAAGTAGCGGGAGAGATACGCAGTATTTT
TRBJ2-3 | TRBV3-1 | NA | NA | CASSRPRGSSTDTQYF | TGTGCCAGCAGCCGCCCCCGGGGGTCTAGCACAGATACGCAGTATTTT
TRBJ2-7 | TRBV6-6 | few | NA | CASSLTANLGYEQYF | TGTGCCAGCAGCTTGACTGCAAATCTGGGCTACGAGCAGTACTTC
TRBJ1-4 | TRBV7-2 | NA | NA | CASSSIRGDLFF | TGTGCCAGCAGCTCCATTAGGGGGGACCTGTTTTTT
TRBJ2-5 | TRBV28 | NA | NA | CASIQTPGRAETQYF | TGTGCCAGCATCCAGACCCCCGGCAGGGCGGAGACCCAGTACTTC
TRBJ2-3 | TRBV5-1 | NA | NA | CASSSALVYSTDTQYF | TGCGCCAGCAGCTCGGCCTTGGTCTATAGCACAGATACGCAGTATTTT
TRBJ2-5 | TRBV7-9 | NA | NA | CASSLARPGTRQETQYF | TGTGCCAGCAGCTTAGCTAGGCCAGGGACCCGGCAAGAGACCCAGTACTTC
TRBJ1-3 | TRBV5-1 | NA | TRBD1 | CASSLAGQERGNTIYF | TGCGCCAGCAGCTTGGCCGGACAGGAAAGAGGAAACACCATATATTTT
TRBJ2-3 | TRBV11-2 | NA | NA | CANGGYSTDTQYF | TGTGCGAACGGCGGTTATAGCACAGATACGCAGTATTTT
TRBJ2-7 | TRBV29-1 | few | TRBD2 | CSVEVFSGGLYEQYF | TGCAGCGTTGAAGTTTTCAGCGGGGGGCTCTACGAGCAGTACTTC
TRBJ1-1 | TRBV7-2 | NA | NA | CASSSSYKWAGAFF | TGTGCCAGCAGCTCGTCGTACAAGTGGGCCGGAGCTTTCTTT
TRBJ2-3 | TRBV5-1 | NA | TRBD1 | CASSYMKTRGLGQPQYF | TGCGCCAGCAGCTACATGAAAACGAGGGGGCTCGGTCAGCCCCAGTATTTT
TRBJ2-5 | TRBV14 | NA | TRBD1 | CASSQWTGAETQYF | TGTGCCAGCAGCCAGTGGACAGGGGCAGAGACCCAGTACTTC
TRBJ1-2 | TRBV5-5 | NA | NA | CASSFTLANYGYTF | TGTGCCAGCAGCTTTACTCTAGCTAACTATGGCTACACCTTC
TRBJ1-2 | TRBV11-2 | few | NA | CASSPIDYTF | TGTGCCAGCAGCCCTATCGACTACACCTTC
TRBJ2-1 | TRBV7-3 | few | NA | CASSFGVAGQDEQFF | TGTGCCAGCAGCTTCGGAGTAGCGGGACAGGATGAGCAGTTCTTC
TRBJ1-2 | TRBV6-1 | NA | TRBD1 | CASSDWDREKNTF | TGTGCCAGCAGTGATTGGGACAGGGAAAAGAACACCTTC
TRBJ2-7 | TRBV18 | few | TRBD1 | CASSLDRVTNEQYF | TGTGCCAGCTCATTGGACAGGGTGACCAACGAGCAGTACTTC
TRBJ2-1 | TRBV19 | NA | TRBD2 | CASSVRLAGVNEQFF | TGTGCCAGTAGCGTAAGGCTAGCGGGAGTAAATGAGCAGTTCTTC
TRBJ2-7 | TRBV20-1 | few | NA | CSARDKHFPYEQYF | TGCAGTGCTAGAGATAAGCATTTCCCCTACGAGCAGTACTTC
TRBJ2-1 | TRBV7-3 | NA | NA | CASSVPGQGQFF | TGTGCCAGCAGCGTACCGGGACAAGGGCAGTTCTTC
TRBJ1-2 | TRBV20-1 | NA | NA | CSAPTARGYTF | TGCAGTGCTCCGACCGCCCGTGGCTACACCTTC
TRBJ2-5 | TRBV9 | NA | NA | CASSTGGAGTQETQYF | TGTGCCAGCAGCACCGGTGGGGCGGGAACACAAGAGACCCAGTACTTC
TRBJ2-5 | TRBV11-3 | NA | TRBD1 | CASSLEPGQGQETQYF | TGTGCCAGCAGCTTAGAACCGGGACAGGGCCAAGAGACCCAGTACTTC
TRBJ2-1 | TRBV2 | few | NA | CASSGYRTPDNEQFF | TGTGCCAGCAGTGGCTATCGGACGCCTGATAATGAGCAGTTCTTC
TRBJ2-1 | TRBV28 | NA | TRBD2 | CASSLLVNMGRESLDEQFF | TGTGCCAGCAGTTTATTGGTCAATATGGGGCGGGAGAGTTTGGATGAGCAGTTCTTC